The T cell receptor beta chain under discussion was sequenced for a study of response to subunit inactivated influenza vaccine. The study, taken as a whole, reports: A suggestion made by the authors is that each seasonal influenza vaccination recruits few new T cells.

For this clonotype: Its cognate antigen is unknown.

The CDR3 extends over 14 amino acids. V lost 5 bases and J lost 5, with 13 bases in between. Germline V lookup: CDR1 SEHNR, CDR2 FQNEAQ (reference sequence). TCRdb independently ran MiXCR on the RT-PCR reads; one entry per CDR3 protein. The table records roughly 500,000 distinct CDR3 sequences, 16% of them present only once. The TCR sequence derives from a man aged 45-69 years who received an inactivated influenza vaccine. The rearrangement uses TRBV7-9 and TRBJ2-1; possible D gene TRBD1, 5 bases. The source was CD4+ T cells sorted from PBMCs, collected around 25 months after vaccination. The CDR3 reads CASSRMTAHNEQFF. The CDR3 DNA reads TGTGCCAGCAGCCGAATGACAGCTCACAATGAGCAGTTCTTC.